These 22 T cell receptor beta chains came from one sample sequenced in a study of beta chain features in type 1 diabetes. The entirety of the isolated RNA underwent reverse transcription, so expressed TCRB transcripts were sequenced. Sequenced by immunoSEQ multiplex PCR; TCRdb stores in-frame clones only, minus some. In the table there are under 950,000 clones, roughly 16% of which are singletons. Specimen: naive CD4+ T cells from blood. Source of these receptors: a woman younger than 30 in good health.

Here the CDR3 reads CASSEREGSINEQFF. The CDR3 coding sequence is TGTGCCAGCAGTGAGCGGGAGGGATCCATCAATGAGCAGTTCTTC. The V call is TRBV2, the J call TRBJ2-1, with 9 bases fitting TRBD2. V lost 3 bases to trimming and J lost 6 bases; unmatched junction nucleotides: 6. This CDR3 contains 15 residues. The V gene's germline CDR1 is SNHLY and CDR2 FYNNEI.

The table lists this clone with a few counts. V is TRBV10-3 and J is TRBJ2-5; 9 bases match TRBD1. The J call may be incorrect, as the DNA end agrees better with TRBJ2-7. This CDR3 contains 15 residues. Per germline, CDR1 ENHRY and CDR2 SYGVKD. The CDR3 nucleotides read TGTGCCATCACCCCGGGACAGGGATATGGCTACGAGCAGTACTTC. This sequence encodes CAITPGQGYGYEQYF.

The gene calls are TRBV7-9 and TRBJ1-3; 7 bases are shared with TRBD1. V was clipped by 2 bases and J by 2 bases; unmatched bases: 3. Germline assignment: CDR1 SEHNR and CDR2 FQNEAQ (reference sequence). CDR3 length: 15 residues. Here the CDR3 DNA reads TGTGCCAGCAGCTTAAAGGGGACAGCTGGAAACACCATATATTTT. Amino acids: CASSLKGTAGNTIYF. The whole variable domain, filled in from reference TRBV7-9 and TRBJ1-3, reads DTGVSQNPRHKITKRGQNVTFRCDPISEHNRLYWYRQTLGQGPEFLTYFQNEAQLEKSRLLSDRFSAERPKGSFSTLEIQRTEQGDSAMYLCASSLKGTAGNTIYFGEGSWLTVV.

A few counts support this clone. The CDR3 spells CASSPGTGGSYEQYF. In DNA form, the CDR3 reads TGTGCCAGCAGTCCCGGGACAGGGGGATCCTACGAGCAGTACTTC. The chain has TRBV28 and TRBJ2-7; TRBD1 aligns across 11 bases. The CDR3 spans 15 residues. Per the germline V gene, CDR1 is MDHEN and CDR2 is SYDVKM. Germline trimming cut 5 bases from V and 1 base from J; bases unmatched to any gene: 4. The full variable domain, its missing parts supplied by reference TRBV28 and TRBJ2-7, is DVKVTQSSRYLVKRTGEKVFLECVQDMDHENMFWYRQDPGLGLRLIYFSYDVKMKEKGDIPEGYSVSREKKERFSLILESASTNQTSMYLCASSPGTGGSYEQYFGPGTRLTVT.

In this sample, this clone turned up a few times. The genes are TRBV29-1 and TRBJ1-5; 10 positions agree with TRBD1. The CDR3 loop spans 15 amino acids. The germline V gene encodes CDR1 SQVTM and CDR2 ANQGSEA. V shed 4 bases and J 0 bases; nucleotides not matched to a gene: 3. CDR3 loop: CSVGTGGNSNQPQHF. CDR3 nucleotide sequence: TGCAGCGTTGGGACAGGGGGTAATAGCAATCAGCCCCAGCATTTT.

The CDR3 region has the DNA TGTGCCAGCAGTGAAAGTCTCGCGGCAGGTACGCAGTATTTT. Protein: CASSESLAAGTQYF. The genes are TRBV6-1 and TRBJ2-3; D uncertain. The ends were cut back, 2 bases at V and 8 bases at J, with 14 bases in the middle. The CDR3 extends over 14 amino acids. Per germline, CDR1 MNHNS and CDR2 SASEGT.

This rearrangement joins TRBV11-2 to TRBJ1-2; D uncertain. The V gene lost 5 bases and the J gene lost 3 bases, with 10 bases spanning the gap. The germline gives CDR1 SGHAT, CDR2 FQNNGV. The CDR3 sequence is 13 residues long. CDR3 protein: CASSQESDYGYTF. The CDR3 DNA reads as TGTGCCAGCAGCCAAGAATCCGACTATGGCTACACCTTC.

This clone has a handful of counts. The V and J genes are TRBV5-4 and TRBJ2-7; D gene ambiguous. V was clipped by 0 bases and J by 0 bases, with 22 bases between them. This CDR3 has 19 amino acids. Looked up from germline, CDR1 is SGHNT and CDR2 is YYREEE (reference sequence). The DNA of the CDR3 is TGTGCCAGCAGCTTGGATCATGGGGTTTACACATTCAGCTCCTACGAGCAGTACTTC. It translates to CASSLDHGVYTFSSYEQYF.

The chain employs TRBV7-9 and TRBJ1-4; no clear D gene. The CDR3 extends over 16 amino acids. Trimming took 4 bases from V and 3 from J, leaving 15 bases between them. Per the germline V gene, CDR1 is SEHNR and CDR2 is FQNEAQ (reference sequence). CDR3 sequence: CASSSRTTCSNEKLFF. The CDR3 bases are TGTGCCAGCAGCTCCCGAACGACATGTTCTAATGAAAAACTGTTTTTT.

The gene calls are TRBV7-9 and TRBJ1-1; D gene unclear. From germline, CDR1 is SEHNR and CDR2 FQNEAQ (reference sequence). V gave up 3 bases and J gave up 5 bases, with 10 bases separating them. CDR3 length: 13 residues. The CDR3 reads CASSLNPWTEAFF. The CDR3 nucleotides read TGTGCCAGCAGCTTGAACCCCTGGACTGAAGCTTTCTTT.

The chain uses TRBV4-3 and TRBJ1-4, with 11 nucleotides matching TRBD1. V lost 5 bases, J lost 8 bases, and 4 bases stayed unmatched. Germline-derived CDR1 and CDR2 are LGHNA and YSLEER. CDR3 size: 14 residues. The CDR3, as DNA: TGCGCCAGCAGCGCGGACAGGGGGCGGGAAAAACTGTTTTTT. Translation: CASSADRGREKLFF.

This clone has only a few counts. This CDR3 is CASSQEIYGGRETQYF. CDR3 sequence (DNA): TGCGCCAGCAGCCAAGAAATTTACGGGGGGCGGGAGACCCAGTACTTC. V usage is TRBV4-3 and J usage is TRBJ2-5; perhaps TRBD2 as D (7 bases). The ends were cut back, 0 bases at V and 5 bases at J, with 16 bases in the middle. This CDR3 has 16 amino acids. Germline V lookup: CDR1 LGHNA, CDR2 YSLEER.

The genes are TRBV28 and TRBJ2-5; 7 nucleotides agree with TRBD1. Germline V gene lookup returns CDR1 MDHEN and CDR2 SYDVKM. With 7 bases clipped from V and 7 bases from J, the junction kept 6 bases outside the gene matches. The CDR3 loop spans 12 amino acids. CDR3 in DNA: TGTGCCAGCAACACAGGGGCGGGGACCCAGTACTTC. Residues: CASNTGAGTQYF.

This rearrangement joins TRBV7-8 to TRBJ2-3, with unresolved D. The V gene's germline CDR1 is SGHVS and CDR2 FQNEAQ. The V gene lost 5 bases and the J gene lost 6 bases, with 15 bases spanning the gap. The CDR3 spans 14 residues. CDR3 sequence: CASSQSTRVDTQYF. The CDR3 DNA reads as TGTGCCAGCAGCCAATCTACCCGGGTGGATACGCAGTATTTT.

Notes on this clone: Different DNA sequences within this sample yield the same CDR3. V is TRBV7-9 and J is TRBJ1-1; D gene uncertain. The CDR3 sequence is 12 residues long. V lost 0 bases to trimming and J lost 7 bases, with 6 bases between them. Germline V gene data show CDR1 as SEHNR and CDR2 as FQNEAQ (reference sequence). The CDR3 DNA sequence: TGTGCCAGCAGCTTAGCTCGGGGTGAAGCTTTCTTT. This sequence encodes CASSLARGEAFF.

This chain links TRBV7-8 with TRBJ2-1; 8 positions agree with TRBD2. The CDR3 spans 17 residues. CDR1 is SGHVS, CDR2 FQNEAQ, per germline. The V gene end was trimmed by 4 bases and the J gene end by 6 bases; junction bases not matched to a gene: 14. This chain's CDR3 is CASSSFTSGVLVNEQFF. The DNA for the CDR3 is TGTGCCAGCAGCTCCTTTACTAGCGGAGTGCTGGTCAATGAGCAGTTCTTC.

The CDR3 is CASSLPGASYEQYF. The CDR3 DNA reads as TGTGCCAGCAGCCTCCCAGGGGCCTCCTACGAGCAGTACTTC. The chain carries TRBV11-1 and TRBJ2-7; D possibly corresponds to TRBD1 (6 bases). From germline, CDR1 is SGHAT and CDR2 FQDESV (reference sequence). V lost 5 bases to trimming and J lost 0 bases, with 11 bases between them. The CDR3 is 14 amino acids. Full variable domain (missing parts from reference TRBV11-1 and TRBJ2-7): EAEVAQSPRYKITEKSQAVAFWCDPISGHATLYWYRQILGQGPELLVQFQDESVVDDSQLPKDRFSAERLKGVDSTLKIQPAELGDSAMYLCASSLPGASYEQYFGPGTRLTVT.

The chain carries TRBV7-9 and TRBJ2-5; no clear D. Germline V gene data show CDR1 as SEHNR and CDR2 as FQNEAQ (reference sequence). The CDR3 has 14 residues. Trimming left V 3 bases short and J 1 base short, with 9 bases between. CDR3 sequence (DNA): TGTGCCAGCAGCTTGGGCTCGGCCCAAGAGACCCAGTACTTC. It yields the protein CASSLGSAQETQYF. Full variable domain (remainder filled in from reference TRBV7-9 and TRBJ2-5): DTGVSQNPRHKITKRGQNVTFRCDPISEHNRLYWYRQTLGQGPEFLTYFQNEAQLEKSRLLSDRFSAERPKGSFSTLEIQRTEQGDSAMYLCASSLGSAQETQYFGPGTRLLVL.

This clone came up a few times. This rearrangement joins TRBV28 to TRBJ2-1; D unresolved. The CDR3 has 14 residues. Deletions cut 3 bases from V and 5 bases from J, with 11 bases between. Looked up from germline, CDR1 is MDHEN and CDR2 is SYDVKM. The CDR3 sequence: CASSLRRRDNEQFF. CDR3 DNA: TGTGCCAGCAGTTTGAGGCGGAGAGACAATGAGCAGTTCTTC.

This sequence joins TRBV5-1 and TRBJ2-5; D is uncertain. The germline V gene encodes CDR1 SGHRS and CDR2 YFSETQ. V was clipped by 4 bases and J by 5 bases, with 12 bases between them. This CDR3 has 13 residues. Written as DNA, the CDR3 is TGCGCCAGCAGCCCAGCATTCGGGGAGACCCAGTACTTC. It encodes CASSPAFGETQYF.

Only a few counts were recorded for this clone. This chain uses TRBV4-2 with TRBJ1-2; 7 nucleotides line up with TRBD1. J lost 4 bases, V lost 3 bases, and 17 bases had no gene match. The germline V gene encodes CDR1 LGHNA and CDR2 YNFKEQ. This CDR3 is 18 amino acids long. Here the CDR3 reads CASSHDVAGQSTFYGYTF. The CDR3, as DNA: TGTGCCAGCAGCCACGACGTAGCGGGACAGTCAACTTTCTATGGCTACACCTTC.

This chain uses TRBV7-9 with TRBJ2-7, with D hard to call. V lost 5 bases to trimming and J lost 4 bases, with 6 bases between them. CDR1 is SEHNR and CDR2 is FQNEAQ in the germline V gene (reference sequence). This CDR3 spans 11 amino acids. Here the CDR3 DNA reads TGTGCCAGCAGCGGCTGGTACGAGCAGTACTTC. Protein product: CASSGWYEQYF.